This TCR beta chain appears in the sequencing data of a study of blood T cell repertoires in COVID-19. This clone is a singleton in its sample. In the authors' methods: Counts of nucleated cells, estimated from reference gene primer amplification, were obtained. The data were produced by immunoSEQ multiplex PCR, yet TCRdb's version contains in-frame clones alone and is incomplete. V, J and clone size were drawn from that table, and D and trimming were deduced from the DNA. Seen here are about 190,000 clones, approximately 79% observed once, and the top ten hold around 12%. Germline loops: CDR1 MNHEY, CDR2 SVGEGT. The ends lost 6 bases at V and 0 bases at J; junction bases unmatched: 4. The CDR3 has 14 residues.

The sequenced material came from peripheral blood. The chain recombines TRBV6-2 or TRBV6-3 with TRBJ2-5; TRBD2 aligns across 7 bases. This TCR was sampled from a woman in her fifties or sixties with acute or convalescent COVID-19. CDR3 nucleotide sequence: TGTGCCAGCAGCACTAGCGTTTACCAAGAGACCCAGTACTTC. Amino acids: CASSTSVYQETQYF.